This TCR beta chain is drawn from a study of regulatory T cells in long-lasting Graves disease. A note on this clonotype: This clone may be a read error of a much larger clone one base away.

The CDR3 sequence is 18 residues long. Germline loops: CDR1 LNHDA, CDR2 SQIVND (reference sequence). HTBI primers from iRepertoire and Arm-PCR of CDR3 regions yielded the TCR beta libraries. TCRdb used MiXCR to reprocess the multiplex PCR reads, holding one entry per CDR3 protein. The data contain about 540,000 distinct CDR3 sequences, roughly 14% of them singletons. Time point of the sample: newly diagnosed GD, antithyroid drugs for less than 3 months. Making the TCR library involved RNA that had been extracted from PBMCs. In addition, the sample was reused for a study of T cells in Graves' hyperthyroidism and ophthalmopathy.

This receptor was identified in a man younger than 40 with Graves disease. The chain combines TRBV19 with TRBJ2-6; perhaps TRBD2 as D (6 bases). Sequencing was performed on peripheral blood mononuclear cells (PBMCs), taken at new diagnosis, from a patient treated with antithyroid drugs. The CDR3 DNA reads TGTGCCAGTGGTATAGCGGCCCATTGGAGCTCTGGGGCCAACGTCCTGACTTTC. Translating gives CASGIAAHWSSGANVLTF.